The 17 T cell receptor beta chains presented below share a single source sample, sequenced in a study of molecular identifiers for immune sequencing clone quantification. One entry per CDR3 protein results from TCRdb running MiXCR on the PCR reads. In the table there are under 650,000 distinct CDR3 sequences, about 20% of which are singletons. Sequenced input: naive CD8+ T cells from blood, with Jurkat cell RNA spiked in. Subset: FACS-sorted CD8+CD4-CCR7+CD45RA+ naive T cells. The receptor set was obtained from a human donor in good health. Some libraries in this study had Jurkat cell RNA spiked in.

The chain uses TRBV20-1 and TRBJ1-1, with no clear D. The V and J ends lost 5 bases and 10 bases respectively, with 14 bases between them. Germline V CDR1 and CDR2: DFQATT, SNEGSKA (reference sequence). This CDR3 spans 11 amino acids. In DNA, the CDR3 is TGCAGTGCTCCAGTCGCCGGGTCAGCTTTCTTT. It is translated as CSAPVAGSAFF.

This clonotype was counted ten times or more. The CDR3 here is CASSPGQGGYSNQPQHF. CDR3 bases: TGTGCCAGCAGCCCGGGACAGGGCGGGTATAGCAATCAGCCCCAGCATTTT. V usage is TRBV28 and J usage is TRBJ1-5; 9 bases are a match to TRBD1. In germline, CDR1 is MDHEN, CDR2 SYDVKM. The CDR3 runs 17 residues. After removal of 6 bases from V and 0 bases from J, the junction contained 9 bases not matched to a gene. Drawing the rest from reference TRBV28 and TRBJ1-5, the complete variable domain is DVKVTQSSRYLVKRTGEKVFLECVQDMDHENMFWYRQDPGLGLRLIYFSYDVKMKEKGDIPEGYSVSREKKERFSLILESASTNQTSMYLCASSPGQGGYSNQPQHFGDGTRLSIL.

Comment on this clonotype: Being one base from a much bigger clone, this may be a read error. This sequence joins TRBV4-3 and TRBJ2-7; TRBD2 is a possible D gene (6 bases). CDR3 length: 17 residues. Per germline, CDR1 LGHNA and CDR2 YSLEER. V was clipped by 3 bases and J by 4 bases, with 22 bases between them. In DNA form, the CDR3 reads TGCGCCAGCAGCCATTTGCCCCGACATGGGGGGTCTTACGAGCAGTACTTC. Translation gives CASSHLPRHGGSYEQYF.

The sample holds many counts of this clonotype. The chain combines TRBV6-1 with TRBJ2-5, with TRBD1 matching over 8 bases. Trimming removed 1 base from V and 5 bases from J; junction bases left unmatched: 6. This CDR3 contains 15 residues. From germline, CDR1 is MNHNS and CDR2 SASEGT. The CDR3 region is CASSEVAGGWETQYF. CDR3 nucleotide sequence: TGTGCCAGCAGTGAAGTGGCAGGGGGCTGGGAGACCCAGTACTTC.

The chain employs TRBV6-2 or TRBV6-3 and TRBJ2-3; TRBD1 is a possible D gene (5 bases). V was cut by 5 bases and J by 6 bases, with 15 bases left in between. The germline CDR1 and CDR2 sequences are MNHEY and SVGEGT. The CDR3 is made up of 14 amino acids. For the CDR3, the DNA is TGTGCCAGCAGTGACACGGGCAGGGTCGATACGCAGTATTTT. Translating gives CASSDTGRVDTQYF.

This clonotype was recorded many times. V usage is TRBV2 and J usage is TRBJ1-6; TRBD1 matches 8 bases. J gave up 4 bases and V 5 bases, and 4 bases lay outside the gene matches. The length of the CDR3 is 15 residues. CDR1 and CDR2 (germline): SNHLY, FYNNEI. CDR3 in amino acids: CASSNGQGYNSPLHF. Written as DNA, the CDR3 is TGTGCCAGCAGTAACGGACAGGGTTATAATTCACCCCTCCACTTT.

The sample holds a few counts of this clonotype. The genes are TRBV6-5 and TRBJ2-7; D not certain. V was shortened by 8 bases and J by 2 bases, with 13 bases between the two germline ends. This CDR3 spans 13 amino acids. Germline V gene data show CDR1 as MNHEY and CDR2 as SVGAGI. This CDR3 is CASGLGKTYEQYF. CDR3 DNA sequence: TGTGCCAGCGGTCTAGGCAAGACCTACGAGCAGTACTTC.

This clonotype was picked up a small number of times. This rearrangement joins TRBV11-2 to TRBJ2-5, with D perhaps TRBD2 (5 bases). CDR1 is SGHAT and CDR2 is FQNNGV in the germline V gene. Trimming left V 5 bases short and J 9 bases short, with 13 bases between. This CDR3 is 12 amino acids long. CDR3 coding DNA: TGTGCCAGCAGCCCCGCGGGTAGGGCCCAGTACTTC. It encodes CASSPAGRAQYF. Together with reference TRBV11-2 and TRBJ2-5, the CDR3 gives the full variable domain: EAGVAQSPRYKIIEKRQSVAFWCNPISGHATLYWYQQILGQGPKLLIQFQNNGVVDDSQLPKDRFSAERLKGVDSTLKIQPAKLEDSAVYLCASSPAGRAQYFGPGTRLLVL.

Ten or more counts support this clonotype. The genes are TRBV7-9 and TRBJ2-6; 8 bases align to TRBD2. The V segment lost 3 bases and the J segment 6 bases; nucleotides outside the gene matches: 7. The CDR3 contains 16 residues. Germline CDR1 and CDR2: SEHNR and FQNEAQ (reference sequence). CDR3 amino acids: CASSFTIAGSANVLTF. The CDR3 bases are TGTGCCAGCAGCTTTACAATAGCGGGATCGGCCAACGTCCTGACTTTC.

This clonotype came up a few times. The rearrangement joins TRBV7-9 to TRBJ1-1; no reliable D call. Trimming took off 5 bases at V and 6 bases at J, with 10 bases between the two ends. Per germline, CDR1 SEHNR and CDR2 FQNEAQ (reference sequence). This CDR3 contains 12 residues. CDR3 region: CASSTSRPEAFF. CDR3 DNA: TGTGCCAGCAGCACGTCACGCCCTGAAGCTTTCTTT.

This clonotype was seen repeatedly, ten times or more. CDR3: CSARDMSTATNTGELFF. The CDR3 DNA reads TGCAGTGCTAGAGATATGTCGACGGCCACGAACACCGGGGAGCTGTTTTTT. The chain employs TRBV20-1 and TRBJ2-2; D is unclear. V dropped 0 bases and J dropped 0 bases, with 14 bases sitting between them. Germline assignment: CDR1 DFQATT and CDR2 SNEGSKA (reference sequence). This CDR3 is 17 amino acids long.

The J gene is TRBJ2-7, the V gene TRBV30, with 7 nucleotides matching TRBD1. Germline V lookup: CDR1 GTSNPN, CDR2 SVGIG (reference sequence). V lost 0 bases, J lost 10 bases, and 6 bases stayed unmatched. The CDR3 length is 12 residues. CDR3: CAWSVLRDSQYF. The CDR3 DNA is TGTGCCTGGAGTGTTCTCCGGGACAGTCAGTACTTC.

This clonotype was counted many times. This CDR3 reads CSVEYGNTGELFF. CDR3 nucleotides: TGCAGCGTTGAGTACGGAAACACCGGGGAGCTGTTTTTT. V and J are TRBV29-1 and TRBJ2-2; D remains ambiguous. The V gene lost 3 bases and the J gene lost 2 bases, with 7 bases spanning the gap. The CDR3 consists of 13 residues. Germline assignment: CDR1 SQVTM and CDR2 ANQGSEA.

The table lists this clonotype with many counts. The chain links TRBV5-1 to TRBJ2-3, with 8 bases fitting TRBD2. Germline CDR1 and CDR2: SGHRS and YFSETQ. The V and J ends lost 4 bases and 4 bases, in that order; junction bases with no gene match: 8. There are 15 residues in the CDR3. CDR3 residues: CASSHFSGEADTQYF. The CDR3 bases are TGCGCCAGCAGCCACTTTAGCGGGGAGGCAGATACGCAGTATTTT. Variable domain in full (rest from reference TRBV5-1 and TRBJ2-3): KAGVTQTPRYLIKTRGQQVTLSCSPISGHRSVSWYQQTPGQGLQFLFEYFSETQRNKGNFPGRFSGRQFSNSRSEMNVSTLELGDSALYLCASSHFSGEADTQYFGPGTRLTVL.

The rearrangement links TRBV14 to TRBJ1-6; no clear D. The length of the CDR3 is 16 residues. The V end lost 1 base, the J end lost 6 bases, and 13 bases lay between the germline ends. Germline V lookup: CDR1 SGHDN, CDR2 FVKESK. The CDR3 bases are TGTGCCAGCAGCCAAGTATCCGGGCGGCTTAATTCACCCCTCCACTTT. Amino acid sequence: CASSQVSGRLNSPLHF.

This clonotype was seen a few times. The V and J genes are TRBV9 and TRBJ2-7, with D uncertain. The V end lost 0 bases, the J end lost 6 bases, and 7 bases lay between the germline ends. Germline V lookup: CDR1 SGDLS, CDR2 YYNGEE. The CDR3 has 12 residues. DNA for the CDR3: TGTGCCAGCAGCGTAGGAGACTCCGAGCAGTACTTC. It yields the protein CASSVGDSEQYF.

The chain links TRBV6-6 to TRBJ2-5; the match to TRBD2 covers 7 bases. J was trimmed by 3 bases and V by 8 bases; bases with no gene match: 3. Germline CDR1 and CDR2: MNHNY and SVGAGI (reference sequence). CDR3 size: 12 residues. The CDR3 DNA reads TGTGCCAGCGAAGGGAGGGAAGAGACCCAGTACTTC. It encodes CASEGREETQYF.